This TCR beta chain was captured in a study of long-term antiretroviral therapy in people with HIV. Study results and limitations: Comparison with controls showed narrower CDR3 length ranges in HIV repertoires. Unavailable data included ART adherence, viral resistance and therapy changes (switches in treatment).

This CDR3 comprises 13 residues. V was shortened by 4 bases and J by 7 bases, with 11 bases between the two germline ends. Per germline, CDR1 MNHEY and CDR2 SMNVEV (reference sequence). Before DNA extraction, roughly 0.9-11 million cryopreserved PBMC were held in the samples. They ran version v3.0 of the immunoSEQ assay at survey level. TCRdb's copy holds only in-frame clones and misses some; the assay was immunoSEQ multiplex PCR. Of 20,000 to 25,000 clones in the sample, approximately 84% were seen once. Worth noting for this clone: Its antigen is unknown.

The chain has TRBV27 and TRBJ1-5; D gene uncertain. The sequences come from unsorted PBMCs, collected 0.5 years after starting antiretroviral therapy. The clonotype comes from a young man with HIV. The CDR3 DNA reads as TGTGCCAGCAGTTACTTTCTGGGACAGCCCCAGCATTTT. It translates to CASSYFLGQPQHF.